Listed here is a single T cell receptor (beta chain). In the study's own analysis: Quantification of nucleated cells was approximated via reference gene primer amplification. Sequencing was performed with immunoSEQ multiplex PCR; in TCRdb, only in-frame clones are kept and a portion is missing. V, J and clone size are taken as reported in that table, and D and trimming were inferred from the DNA itself. Of 120,000 or so clones listed, around 85% are singletons. The sample originates from a study of blood T cell repertoires in COVID-19. On the study more broadly: There were acute and convalescent COVID-19 samples, and they came from the United States, Italy and Spain. From T cells, B-cell-depleted T cells, or PBMCs came the material, which was cDNA or gDNA.

Sequencing was carried out using peripheral blood. The sequence derives from a woman between 50 and 59 years old with acute or convalescent COVID-19.

The CDR3 region has the DNA TGTGCCAGCAGGCAACGGGGTGGAGCTTTCTTT. Its protein product is CASRQRGGAFF. The gene calls are TRBV12-3 or TRBV12-4 and TRBJ1-1; unclear D gene. Trimming took off 6 bases at V and 10 bases at J, with 12 bases between the two ends. This CDR3 comprises 11 residues.